This record concerns one T cell receptor beta chain sequence. Its cognate antigen is unknown. TCRdb's copy holds only in-frame clones and misses some; the assay was immunoSEQ multiplex PCR. The sample has approximately 200,000 clones; almost 90% are singletons. Donors were drawn from the approximately 120-subject validation cohort, separate from the approximately 680-subject first cohort. The sample originates from a study of cytomegalovirus exposure and HLA in healthy donors. The study, taken as a whole, reports: Testing in vitro showed a few CMV-associated chains specific for CMV antigens. Reportedly, cytomegalovirus status was diagnosed with high sensitivity and specificity. Subsequent analysis revealed that first-cohort TCR clusters tended to co-occur in the roughly 120 validation repertoires.

The CDR3 has 13 amino acids. Per the germline V gene, CDR1 is MNHNY and CDR2 is SVGAGI (reference sequence). Trimming pared 6 bases from V and 0 bases from J, leaving 8 bases between. This chain links TRBV6-6 with TRBJ1-1; D gene uncertain. Sequenced material: PBMCs. The sequence came from a young woman in good health and CMV-seronegative. CDR3 DNA: TGTGCCAGCAGACAGAATGTGAACACTGAAGCTTTCTTT. Translated, it gives CASRQNVNTEAFF.